Here is one TCR beta chain with its context. These data come from a study of Ad26.COV2.S vaccination and SARS-CoV-2 variants. Study in general: Enrollment placed the donor in the COV1001 Ad26.COV2.S trial arm.

Using immunoSEQ multiplex PCR, the repertoire was profiled, and TCRdb retains in-frame clones only, with some absent. The sample has over 400,000 clones, about nine tenths seen once. Treatment defined: around 19 received Ad26.COV2.S at low or high dose, single or two shots; about five received placebo; per-sample allocation not given. Specimens were obtained on day 63 following the first vaccine or placebo injection. The sequence was obtained from a person between 18 and 59 years old who received the Ad26.COV2.S COVID-19 vaccine or a placebo. This sample comprised peripheral blood, obtained in a trial of Ad26.COV2.S vaccine versus placebo.

The DNA for the CDR3 is TGTGCCACCAGTGATTTAGTACGGGGTAACAATGAGCAGTTCTTC. This sequence encodes CATSDLVRGNNEQFF. The chain links TRBV24-1 to TRBJ2-1; possible D gene TRBD2, 5 bases. Germline V lookup: CDR1 KGHDR, CDR2 SFDVKD. V was pared by 1 base and J by 5 bases, with 11 bases between. The CDR3 consists of 15 residues.